This T cell receptor beta chain was recovered during a study of blood T cells in healthy people across ages. CDR3 length: 14 amino acids. In germline, CDR1 is SGHTA, CDR2 FQGNSA. This clonotype was picked up one time. A second PCR, run for about 6 to 11 cycles, used a sample-barcoded 5' primer plus a J-beta primer mix. TCRdb analysed the 5' RACE reads with MiXCR anew, one entry per CDR3 protein. The table has 1 million to 1.2 million distinct CDR3 sequences, about two fifths seen once. The sample consisted of blood. The J gene is TRBJ2-7, the V gene TRBV7-2; the D gene is possibly TRBD1 (5 bases). The DNA end favors TRBJ2-4, so the J call may be wrong. The clonotype was recovered from a man younger than 35 in good health. This CDR3 reads CASSFRAGQNIQYF. The CDR3, as DNA: TGTGCCAGCAGCTTCCGGGCAGGGCAAAACATTCAGTACTTC.